The 12 T cell receptor beta chains below all came from one sample that was sequenced in a study of blood T cell repertoires in COVID-19. Data came from immunoSEQ multiplex PCR; TCRdb stores just in-frame clones and leaves some out. Here the sample spans tens of thousands of clones, 55% to 75% being singletons. Sequencing input: peripheral blood. These receptor sequences come from a boy aged 2 to 10 with active or convalescent COVID-19.

This clone occurred once. V is TRBV19 and J is TRBJ2-7; D may be TRBD2 (6 bases). V was trimmed by 1 base and J by 7 bases, leaving 14 bases between them. Germline V gene sequence: CDR1 LNHDA, CDR2 SQIVND (reference sequence). The CDR3 has 14 residues. DNA of the CDR3: TGTGCCAGTAGTATAGTTGCGGGGTTAGGTGAGCAGTACTTC. This codes for CASSIVAGLGEQYF.

The chain uses TRBV7-2 and TRBJ1-2, with D unclear. This CDR3 has 15 residues. Trimming left V 4 bases short and J 0 bases short, with 12 bases between. In germline, CDR1 is SGHTA, CDR2 FQGNSA. The CDR3 loop is CASSSPEYANYGYTF. In DNA, the CDR3 is TGTGCCAGCAGCTCCCCCGAGTATGCTAACTATGGCTACACCTTC. The entire variable domain, with the rest obtained from reference TRBV7-2 and TRBJ1-2, is as follows: GAGVSQSPSNKVTEKGKDVELRCDPISGHTALYWYRQSLGQGLEFLIYFQGNSAPDKSGLPSDRFSAERTGGSVSTLTIQRTQQEDSAVYLCASSSPEYANYGYTFGSGTRLTVV.

This sequence joins TRBV27 and TRBJ1-5, with 7 bases that match TRBD1. After removal of 6 bases from V and 7 bases from J, the junction contained 6 bases not matched to a gene. CDR3 size: 13 residues. The V gene's germline CDR1 is MNHEY and CDR2 SMNVEV (reference sequence). The CDR3 nucleotides are TGTGCCAGCAGCCAGGGGGTAGGGCAGCCCCAGCATTTT. Translation: CASSQGVGQPQHF.

The chain couples TRBV5-4 to TRBJ1-2, with 8 bases lining up with TRBD1. V shed 0 bases, J shed 4 bases, and the junction held 8 bases outside the gene matches. CDR3 length equals 16 residues. Per the germline V gene, CDR1 is SGHNT and CDR2 is YYREEE (reference sequence). The CDR3 reads CASSLAAGGFGYGYTF. CDR3 in DNA: TGTGCCAGCAGCTTGGCCGCAGGGGGCTTTGGCTATGGCTACACCTTC.

This clone was found once. The rearrangement uses TRBV6-2 or TRBV6-3 and TRBJ2-6, with 8 positions matching TRBD1. V shed 5 bases and J 1 base; nucleotides not matched to a gene: 1. CDR1 MNHEY and CDR2 SVGEGT come from the germline V gene. This CDR3 contains 15 residues. This CDR3 reads CASSGQGSGANVLTF. Written as DNA, the CDR3 is TGTGCCAGCAGTGGACAGGGATCTGGGGCCAACGTCCTGACTTTC.

The chain has TRBV6-5 and TRBJ1-1, with unresolved D. This CDR3 is built from 11 residues. The germline V gene has CDR1 MNHEY and CDR2 SVGAGI. The V end was cut by 8 bases, the J end by 6 bases, with 10 bases between. The CDR3 DNA sequence: TGTGCCAGCGGGCTATCCCCTGAAGCTTTCTTT. It codes for CASGLSPEAFF.

The chain uses TRBV30 and TRBJ1-6; D is ambiguous. The CDR3 spans 13 residues. Trimming pared 1 base from V and 11 bases from J, leaving 12 bases between. Germline loops: CDR1 GTSNPN, CDR2 SVGIG (reference sequence). The CDR3, as DNA: TGTGCCTGGAGTGAACAAGAAGCGGCACCCCTCCACTTT. This encodes CAWSEQEAAPLHF. The full variable domain, completed using reference TRBV30 and TRBJ1-6, is SQTIHQWPATLVQPVGSPLSLECTVEGTSNPNLYWYRQAAGRGLQLLFYSVGIGQISSEVPQNLSASRPQDRQFILSSKKLLLSDSGFYLCAWSEQEAAPLHFGNGTRLTVT.

CDR3 sequence: CASSTSLYGYTF. CDR3 bases: TGTGCCAGCAGCACCTCACTATATGGCTACACCTTC. This chain links TRBV7-9 with TRBJ1-2; D not resolved. The CDR3 spans 12 residues. In germline, CDR1 is SEHNR, CDR2 FQNEAQ (reference sequence). Trimming stripped 5 bases from V and 5 bases from J, with 9 bases between. Full variable domain (remainder filled in from reference TRBV7-9 and TRBJ1-2): DTGVSQNPRHKITKRGQNVTFRCDPISEHNRLYWYRQTLGQGPEFLTYFQNEAQLEKSRLLSDRFSAERPKGSFSTLEIQRTEQGDSAMYLCASSTSLYGYTFGSGTRLTVV.

V usage is TRBV6-2 or TRBV6-3 and J usage is TRBJ2-1, with 12 bases identical to TRBD2. The V and J ends lost 5 bases and 8 bases, in that order; junction bases with no gene match: 7. The length of the CDR3 is 15 residues. Per germline, CDR1 MNHEY and CDR2 SVGEGT. The CDR3 nucleotides are TGTGCCAGCAGTGACCGGACTAGCGGGAACGATGAGCAGTTCTTC. This gives the protein CASSDRTSGNDEQFF.

The V gene is TRBV7-2, the J gene TRBJ2-7; a possible D gene is TRBD2 (6 bases). The germline V gene has CDR1 SGHTA and CDR2 FQGNSA. Trimming removed 6 bases at V and 0 bases at J, with 12 bases between. CDR3 length equals 14 residues. CDR3 sequence (DNA): TGTGCCAGCAGTCTAGCGTTGAACTCCTACGAGCAGTACTTC. It codes for CASSLALNSYEQYF.

This clone was detected once. The chain employs TRBV18 and TRBJ2-2; 12 nucleotides match TRBD1. Germline lookup yields CDR1 KGHSH and CDR2 LQKENI. V was pared by 4 bases and J by 4 bases, with 7 bases of the junction left unmatched. The CDR3 totals 17 residues. CDR3 in DNA: TGTGCCAGCTCACGCCGGGACAGGGGGCTTGGCACCGGGGAGCTGTTTTTT. This codes for CASSRRDRGLGTGELFF.

CDR3 amino acids: CASSPSVAGEQYF. CDR3 DNA: TGTGCCAGCAGCCCTTCGGTGGCGGGGGAGCAGTACTTC. The chain has TRBV14 and TRBJ2-7; tentatively, D is TRBD2 (6 bases). CDR1 and CDR2 from the germline V gene are SGHDN and FVKESK. V gave up 4 bases and J gave up 7 bases, with 14 bases separating them. The CDR3 totals 13 residues.